This T cell receptor beta chain originates from a study of shared clonotypes between healthy human individuals. Repertoires were generated with immunoSEQ multiplex PCR, while TCRdb's copy carries only in-frame clones and drops some. The sample has fewer than 650,000 clones, 76% seen once. The germline V gene encodes CDR1 SGHTA and CDR2 FQGNSA. The CDR3 is 16 amino acids. V was pared by 2 bases and J by 1 base, with 6 bases of the junction left unmatched. This receptor was obtained from a woman in her thirties or forties in good health. Some clones in this sample may be carry-over from other donors' samples. Material for sequencing was PBMCs. This chain links TRBV7-2 with TRBJ2-3; 7 bases align to TRBD2. CDR3 bases: TGTGCCAGCAGCTTAAGTCTAGCGGTTGGCACAGATACGCAGTATTTT. This codes for CASSLSLAVGTDTQYF.